This is a list of T cell receptor beta chains from one sample in a study of CD8 T cells in ankylosing spondylitis. TCRdb fed the 5' RACE reads into MiXCR, producing one record per CDR3 protein. This repertoire shows more than 650,000 distinct CDR3 sequences, about an eighth found once; its top ten account for approximately 0.51%. Sequences were obtained from blood, either unsorted or a sorted T cell fraction (not recorded which). The source of these receptors is a male donor with ankylosing spondylitis. Both conserved end residues are part of each CDR3. A D gene is named only where the DNA matches it firmly. The size field is filled for only some rows; it gives once, few, many or a size class.

cdr3_nt cdr3_aa v_call d_call clone_size j_call
TGTGCCAGCAGTTCTATAGGACCTATTTACGAGCAGTACTTC CASSSIGPIYEQYF TRBV28 - - TRBJ2-7
TGTGCCAGCAGTGCACAGGGTGGCAGGAATCAGCCCCAGCATTTT CASSAQGGRNQPQHF TRBV2 - few TRBJ1-5
TGTGCCAGCAGTCATTCCGACAGATCCTACGAGCAGTACTTC CASSHSDRSYEQYF TRBV12-3/TRBV12-4 - - TRBJ2-7
TGTGCCAGCAGTTTAGGGGCTTGGGCCAACGAGCAGTACTTC CASSLGAWANEQYF TRBV12-3/TRBV12-4 - - TRBJ2-7
TGTGCCACCAGTGACCGAGGGGCAGCGTCCAACTATGGCTACACCTTC CATSDRGAASNYGYTF TRBV24-1 - many TRBJ1-2
TGCAGTGCCGGACCTAGGGGGGGCGGTCAAAAACTGTTTTTT CSAGPRGGGQKLFF TRBV20-1 - few TRBJ1-4
TGCAGTGCCGGTAGCGGGACATATAGGAAGACCCAGTACTTC CSAGSGTYRKTQYF TRBV20-1 TRBD2 few TRBJ2-5
TGCGCCAGCAGCTTGGACGGGGAGGCCACCGGGGAGCTGTTTTTT CASSLDGEATGELFF TRBV5-1 - few TRBJ2-2
TGCGCCAGCTCCCCCCTCAGCGGGAACACAGATACGCAGTATTTT CASSPLSGNTDTQYF TRBV10-2 TRBD2 - TRBJ2-3
TGTGCCAGCAGTGGAGATCGGACGCCCCAGCATTTT CASSGDRTPQHF TRBV12-3/TRBV12-4 - many TRBJ1-5
TGTGCCAGCCCCAAAGGGGGACCAACAGATACGCAGTATTTT CASPKGGPTDTQYF TRBV18 - - TRBJ2-3
TGCAGTGCCCTTCCCTTCGTACAGGGGAAGGGCGGCTACACCTTC CSALPFVQGKGGYTF TRBV20-1 TRBD1 - TRBJ1-2
TGCAGCGTTGAGAAGGCTGGGGGGCAAGAGACCCAGTACTTC CSVEKAGGQETQYF TRBV29-1 - many TRBJ2-5
TGCGCCAGTGGCCGGGAGGGTTTGAACACTGAAGCTTTCTTT CASGREGLNTEAFF TRBV5-1 - few TRBJ1-1
TGTGCCAGCTCACCACTTGTGGATGTGAACACTGAAGCTTTCTTT CASSPLVDVNTEAFF TRBV18 - few TRBJ1-1
TGCGCCAGCAGCATCGGACAGGGCGACGAGCAGTACTTC CASSIGQGDEQYF TRBV5-1 TRBD1 many TRBJ2-7
TGTGCCAGCAGCTGGGACAGGGCGGTAGAGACCCAGTACTTC CASSWDRAVETQYF TRBV28 TRBD1 few TRBJ2-5
TGTGCCAGCAGCCCGACAGGGTATGGCTACACCTTC CASSPTGYGYTF TRBV7-9 TRBD1 many TRBJ1-2
TGTGCCAGCAGCCAGGGGACAGAAGGAAACTATGGCTACACCTTC CASSQGTEGNYGYTF TRBV7-3 TRBD1 many TRBJ1-2
TGCAGTACTACCGGGACTACGGCAGATACGCAGTATTTT CSTTGTTADTQYF TRBV20-1 TRBD2 - TRBJ2-3
TGTGCCAGCAGCCGATGGGCGGGGGCAGAATCACCCCTCCACTTT CASSRWAGAESPLHF TRBV4-2 - - TRBJ1-6
TGCGCCAGCAGCACTGGACCCTTCTATGGCTACACCTTC CASSTGPFYGYTF TRBV5-1 - many TRBJ1-2
TGTGCCAGCAGTGACCTTCAGGGGGTCGGAGAAAAACTGTTTTTT CASSDLQGVGEKLFF TRBV28 TRBD1 - TRBJ1-4
TGTGCCAGCAGTTACCTATCAGGGGAGCTGTTTTTT CASSYLSGELFF TRBV7-2 - - TRBJ2-2
TGTGCCAGCAGCCCATGGGAGACAGTCAATCAGCCCCAGCATTTT CASSPWETVNQPQHF TRBV7-2 - few TRBJ1-5
TGCGCCAGCAGCTTGTCAGGGGGCGGCACGGGCTACACCTTC CASSLSGGGTGYTF TRBV5-1 TRBD1 many TRBJ1-2
TGTGCCAGCAATAACGGACGGACAAACTCTGGGGCCAACGTCCTGACTTTC CASNNGRTNSGANVLTF TRBV6-1 - - TRBJ2-6
TGCAGTGCTAGAGATCCCCGAAGCGTTCAAGAGACCCAGTACTTC CSARDPRSVQETQYF TRBV20-1 - many TRBJ2-5
TGTGCCACCAGTGATGGGACTAGGCCCACAGATACGCAGTATTTT CATSDGTRPTDTQYF TRBV24-1 TRBD2 many TRBJ2-3
TGTGCCAGCAGGGGACAGGGGGCGGGTGAAGCTTTCTTT CASRGQGAGEAFF TRBV12-3/TRBV12-4 TRBD1 many TRBJ1-1
TGTGCCAGCAGCTTTTTAATAGCGGGAGGCTATGAGCAGTTCTTC CASSFLIAGGYEQFF TRBV5-5 TRBD2 - TRBJ2-1
TGTGCCACCAGCAGAGCTGGGGAGTACTATGGCTACACCTTC CATSRAGEYYGYTF TRBV15 - few TRBJ1-2
TGTGCCAGCAGCTCACTCCGGGACTCCAGAGGGGTTTTCTTT CASSSLRDSRGVFF TRBV4-2 - - TRBJ1-1
TGTGCCAGCAGTCGACAGGGCCATAATGAAAAACTGTTTTTT CASSRQGHNEKLFF TRBV12-3/TRBV12-4 TRBD1 - TRBJ1-4
TGTGCCAGCAGCTTAGCAGTCGGGACAGCCAGTCGGCATGAGCAGTTCTTC CASSLAVGTASRHEQFF TRBV7-2 TRBD1 many TRBJ2-1
TGCGCCAGCAGCTTGGACCCACAGGGTGGATACAATGAGCAGTTCTTC CASSLDPQGGYNEQFF TRBV5-1 - - TRBJ2-1
TGCAGTGCTAGAGATCTGGGGATAATGGACTATGGCTACACCTTC CSARDLGIMDYGYTF TRBV20-1 - many TRBJ1-2
TGTGCCAGCAGTCATCTCGTCGGGGACAGGCCCTACGAGCAGTACTTC CASSHLVGDRPYEQYF TRBV6-5 TRBD1 many TRBJ2-7
TGTGCCAGCAGTTACATGGTGGCAGTTGAGCAGTTCTTC CASSYMVAVEQFF TRBV6-2/TRBV6-3 - few TRBJ2-1
TGTGCCATCAGCAACAGGGAGATAGGGGAGACCCAGTACTTC CAISNREIGETQYF TRBV10-3 - few TRBJ2-5
TGTGCCAGCTCACCAATCGGGACAGGGAACACTGAAGCTTTCTTT CASSPIGTGNTEAFF TRBV18 TRBD1 - TRBJ1-1
TGTGCCAGCCGTGACAGGGGGACAGATACGCAGTATTTT CASRDRGTDTQYF TRBV19 TRBD1 many TRBJ2-3
TGTGCCATCAGTGAGGGAGTGTTCGGAGCTTTCTTT CAISEGVFGAFF TRBV10-3 - few TRBJ1-1
TGTGCCAGCACGACAGGGAACACTGAAGCTTTCTTT CASTTGNTEAFF TRBV6-1 - few TRBJ1-1
TGCGCCAGCAGCCAAGATCCCGGACTAGATCTTCTCTATGAGCAGTTCTTC CASSQDPGLDLLYEQFF TRBV4-3 TRBD2 - TRBJ2-1
TGTGCCAGCAGCCTCTTTCCAACGATTAGCGAGCAGTACTTC CASSLFPTISEQYF TRBV6-1 - - TRBJ2-7
TGCAGTGCGAGAACAGGGCCCGGGGAGCTGTTTTTT CSARTGPGELFF TRBV20-1 - few TRBJ2-2
TGTGCCAGTAGTATCCAGTGGCAGTCCTACGAGCAGTACTTC CASSIQWQSYEQYF TRBV19 - - TRBJ2-7
TGCGCCAGCAGCCAAGATCTCCAGGGGACCCTCCACTTT CASSQDLQGTLHF TRBV4-3 - few TRBJ1-6
TGTGCCAGCAGTTACTGGGGGGCCAACGTCCTGACTTTC CASSYWGANVLTF TRBV6-5 - few TRBJ2-6